This TCR beta chain was sequenced during a study of control samples from healthy donors and cancer patients (dated by TCRdb to about 2020). Receptor amplification or capture employed the immunoSEQ multiplex PCR assay. Here the immuneACCESS table is served through TCRdb, limited to in-frame sequences with V and J called. Missing clones are a known gap in these copies; in checked studies unresolved V genes cover under half, and the rest lacks a known reason. Recorded for this sample are 100,000 to 150,000 clones; roughly 84% of them occurred a single time. The ten most abundant clones make up more than 8% of the sample. Comment on this clone: Its target antigen remains unknown. No much larger clone exists at a distance of one base, and base qualities are not known.

Sequencing used blood. This receptor was identified in a man between 40 and 49 years old in good health.

The CDR3 amino acid sequence is: CASSQDLRLAGYEQYF. At the DNA level, the sequence is TGTGCCAGCAGCCAAGACTTAAGACTAGCGGGCTACGAGCAGTACTTC. Here the chain combines TRBV4-2 and TRBJ2-7; 10 nucleotides in the junction match TRBD2. V has 0 bases trimmed and J has 3 bases trimmed; junction bases matching no gene number 5. The CDR3 runs 16 residues from the cysteine to the phenylalanine. Solely the CDR3 DNA is kept, with 48 bases framed from the first base. The CDR1 and CDR2 encoded by the germline V gene are LGHNA and YNFKEQ.